The 21 T cell receptor beta chains in this list originate from one sample, sequenced in a study of monozygotic twins with inflammatory bowel disease. Each CDR3 protein gets one entry in TCRdb, which reprocessed the 5' RACE reads and gives no DNA. This sample's table has 400,000 or so distinct CDR3 sequences. Sequenced material: blood. Receptors were obtained from a human donor with ulcerative colitis or Crohn's disease, or a healthy co-twin of an affected twin (not recorded which).

The chain links TRBV4-3 to TRBJ2-2; without DNA, the TCRdb call of TRBD1 cannot be checked. The CDR3 consists of 15 residues. The germline V gene has CDR1 LGHNA and CDR2 YSLEER. The CDR3 sequence: CASSPLAGSSGELFF.

The V gene is TRBV7-9, the J gene TRBJ2-7; TCRdb's D call of TRBD1 is untestable without DNA. CDR3 length: 16 residues. From germline, CDR1 is SEHNR and CDR2 FQNEAQ (reference sequence). The CDR3 here is CASNYPTSQGIHEQYF.

The chain combines TRBV20-1 with TRBJ1-1. CDR3 length: 14 residues. CDR1 is DFQATT and CDR2 is SNEGSKA in the germline V gene (reference sequence). The chain's CDR3 is CSVEVRDRNTEAFF.

V usage is TRBV7-9 and J usage is TRBJ1-1; the D call from TCRdb, TRBD1, cannot be confirmed without DNA. From germline, CDR1 is SEHNR and CDR2 FQNEAQ (reference sequence). The CDR3 has 14 amino acids. The CDR3 protein is CASSLMGEGTEAFF.

The J gene is TRBJ2-2, the V gene TRBV28; the D call from TCRdb, TRBD2, cannot be confirmed without DNA. The CDR3 is 16 amino acids. Germline V CDR1 and CDR2: MDHEN, SYDVKM. The CDR3 protein is CASTVSGGTLTGELFF.

This rearrangement joins TRBV6-1 to TRBJ1-5; without DNA, the TCRdb call of TRBD1 cannot be checked. This CDR3 comprises 15 residues. CDR1 and CDR2 (germline): MNHNS, SASEGT. CDR3 in amino acids: CASSTLQGANQPQHF.

CDR3 protein: CASSYFWTGFEGGNEKLFF. V is TRBV6-5 and J is TRBJ1-4; TCRdb picks TRBD1, but there is no DNA to check that call. Germline V lookup: CDR1 MNHEY, CDR2 SVGAGI. This CDR3 has 19 residues.

J is TRBJ2-6 and V is TRBV6-2 or TRBV6-3; with no DNA, the TCRdb D assignment of TRBD1 cannot be verified. This CDR3 is 15 amino acids long. Germline lookup yields CDR1 MNHEY and CDR2 SVGEGT. The CDR3 here is CASLRAPAGANVLTF.

This chain uses TRBV29-1 with TRBJ2-1. This CDR3 has 14 residues. Germline V gene data show CDR1 as SQVTM and CDR2 as ANQGSEA. The CDR3 sequence is CSVEGTGQYNEQFF.

V is TRBV20-1 and J is TRBJ2-1; TCRdb's D gene call, TRBD2, goes unchecked for lack of DNA. CDR3 length: 16 residues. Germline CDR1 DFQATT, CDR2 SNEGSKA (reference sequence). The CDR3 reads CRVSAVAGGNYNEQFF.

The chain joins TRBV18 to TRBJ2-3. CDR1 is KGHSH, CDR2 LQKENI, per germline. The CDR3 covers 13 residues. The CDR3 sequence: CASSPHSTDTQYF.

The chain carries TRBV29-1 and TRBJ2-1; the TRBD2 assignment by TCRdb is unverifiable without DNA. CDR1 is SQVTM, CDR2 ANQGSEA, per germline. The CDR3 totals 14 residues. The CDR3 reads CSATLVTLYNEQFF.

The V and J genes are TRBV6-1 and TRBJ1-2; TCRdb gives TRBD1 as the D gene, but with no DNA this cannot be confirmed. Germline V gene lookup returns CDR1 MNHNS and CDR2 SASEGT. The CDR3 covers 14 residues. CDR3 protein: CASKPPGATYGYTF.

The chain uses TRBV12-3 or TRBV12-4 and TRBJ2-7; as DNA is missing, the TRBD1 call by TCRdb cannot be tested. This CDR3 spans 15 amino acids. The CDR3 is CASSRSGQISYEQYF.

V usage is TRBV2 and J usage is TRBJ1-1; the TCRdb call, TRBD1, lacks DNA for checking. Germline values: CDR1 SNHLY, CDR2 FYNNEI. CDR3 length equals 13 residues. The CDR3 sequence is CASGGQGTTEAFF.

This CDR3 is CASSRAPRGNTEAFF. V and J are TRBV19 and TRBJ1-1. Germline CDR1 LNHDA, CDR2 SQIVND (reference sequence). The CDR3 extends over 15 amino acids.

V gene TRBV30 combines with J gene TRBJ1-1. Germline CDR1 GTSNPN, CDR2 SVGIG (reference sequence). The CDR3 is 13 amino acids. The CDR3 sequence: CAWSDRGDTEAFF.

The rearrangement uses TRBV7-2 and TRBJ2-3; lacking DNA, the TRBD1 call made by TCRdb goes unchecked. Germline values: CDR1 SGHTA, CDR2 FQGNSA. This CDR3 has 15 amino acids. The CDR3 sequence is CASSLMGPSADTQYF.

The V and J genes are TRBV6-5 and TRBJ1-5; TCRdb gives TRBD1 as the D gene, but with no DNA this cannot be confirmed. There are 14 residues in the CDR3. Germline CDR1 is MNHEY and CDR2 is SVGAGI. The CDR3 reads CASSSGQFGQPQHF.

CDR3 loop: CASSELRQTNTEAFF. The chain joins TRBV25-1 to TRBJ1-1. The CDR3 is made up of 15 amino acids. Germline CDR1 MGHDK, CDR2 SYGVNS. Full variable domain (remainder filled in from reference TRBV25-1 and TRBJ1-1): EADIYQTPRYLVIGTGKKITLECSQTMGHDKMYWYQQDPGMELHLIHYSYGVNSTEKGDLSSESTVSRIRTEHFPLTLESARPSHTSQYLCASSELRQTNTEAFFGQGTRLTVV.

The J gene is TRBJ1-4, the V gene TRBV6-2 or TRBV6-3; the D gene TCRdb calls, TRBD1, cannot be checked with no DNA. Per germline, CDR1 MNHEY and CDR2 SVGEGT. There are 15 residues in the CDR3. The CDR3 sequence is CASSYYAGQAEKLFF.